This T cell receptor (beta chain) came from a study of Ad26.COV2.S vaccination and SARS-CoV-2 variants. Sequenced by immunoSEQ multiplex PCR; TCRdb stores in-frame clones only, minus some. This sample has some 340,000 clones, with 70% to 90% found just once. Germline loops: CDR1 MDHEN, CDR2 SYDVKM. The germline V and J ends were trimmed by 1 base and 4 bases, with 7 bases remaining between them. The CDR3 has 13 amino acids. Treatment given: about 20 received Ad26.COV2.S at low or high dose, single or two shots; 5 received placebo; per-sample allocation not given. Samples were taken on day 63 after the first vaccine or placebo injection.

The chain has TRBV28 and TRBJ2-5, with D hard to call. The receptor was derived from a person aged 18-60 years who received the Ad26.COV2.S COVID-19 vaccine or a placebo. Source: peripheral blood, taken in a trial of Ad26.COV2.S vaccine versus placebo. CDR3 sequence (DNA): TGTGCCAGCAGTTTATCAATCCGAGAGACCCAGTACTTC. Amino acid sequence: CASSLSIRETQYF.